This T cell receptor beta chain was sequenced for a study of blood T cells in healthy people across ages. This clonotype has just a few counts. Sample-barcoded 5' priming and a J-beta primer mix drove a second PCR of roughly 7 to 11 cycles. TCRdb passed the 5' RACE reads through MiXCR, listing each CDR3 protein once. The table has 1.5 million to 1.9 million distinct CDR3 sequences, 40% to 45% seen once; the top ten hold over 3.5%. The sample taken for sequencing was blood. The receptor was isolated from a woman younger than 30 in good health.

CDR3 protein: CASNRGGARQETQYF. CDR3 nucleotides: TGCGCCAGCAACCGCGGGGGTGCACGACAAGAGACCCAGTACTTC. The chain carries TRBV5-1 and TRBJ2-5; TRBD2 aligns across 7 bases. Germline values: CDR1 SGHRS, CDR2 YFSETQ. Unmatched junction bases numbered 10, after V lost 6 bases and J lost 2 bases. CDR3 length: 15 amino acids.